These T cell receptor beta chains were read from a single sample in a study of T cell repertoires in cytomegalovirus infection. TCRdb reanalysed the reads using MiXCR and keeps one entry per CDR3 protein. The data show 700,000 to 900,000 distinct CDR3 sequences, about 27% seen once. For these TCRs, the target antigens are not known. Material: cultured CD8+ T cells from PBMCs, obtained from culture after CMV antigen stimulation. These receptors were collected from a human donor in good health (CMV status not recorded). Some clones in this sample may be carry-over from other donors' samples. Each CDR3 is given with its conserved first and last residue. A D gene is named only where the DNA matches it firmly. The size entry is marked missing in some rows and otherwise reads once, few, many or a size class.

clone size: .; D gene: .; V gene: TRBV19; J gene: TRBJ2-7; CDR3 protein: CASSIHPSYEQYF; CDR3 DNA: TGTGCCAGTAGTATTCACCCCTCCTACGAGCAGTACTTC
clone size: few; D gene: .; V gene: TRBV6-1; J gene: TRBJ2-5; CDR3 protein: CASSDRETQYF; CDR3 DNA: TGTGCCAGCAGTGACAGAGAGACCCAGTACTTC
clone size: .; D gene: .; V gene: TRBV24-1; J gene: TRBJ1-5; CDR3 protein: CATSDLSGQPQHF; CDR3 DNA: TGTGCCACCAGTGATTTGAGCGGGCAGCCCCAGCATTTT
clone size: many; D gene: .; V gene: TRBV7-6; J gene: TRBJ2-2; CDR3 protein: CASSLTGGDGELFF; CDR3 DNA: TGTGCCAGCAGCTTAACTGGAGGTGACGGGGAGCTGTTTTTT
clone size: few; D gene: .; V gene: TRBV5-8; J gene: TRBJ2-3; CDR3 protein: CASSFQDGTDPGTDTQYF; CDR3 DNA: TGTGCCAGCAGCTTTCAAGACGGGACCGACCCAGGCACAGATACGCAGTATTTT
clone size: .; D gene: TRBD2; V gene: TRBV9; J gene: TRBJ2-3; CDR3 protein: CASSVDPGGRTDTQYF; CDR3 DNA: TGTGCCAGCAGCGTAGACCCGGGGGGGAGGACAGATACGCAGTATTTT
clone size: .; D gene: TRBD1; V gene: TRBV5-1; J gene: TRBJ1-1; CDR3 protein: CASSTTDRAIGTEAFF; CDR3 DNA: TGCGCCAGCAGCACCACGGACAGGGCTATTGGGACTGAAGCTTTCTTT
clone size: .; D gene: .; V gene: TRBV6-2/TRBV6-3; J gene: TRBJ2-1; CDR3 protein: CASSYSQVAVYNEQFF; CDR3 DNA: TGTGCCAGCAGTTACTCGCAGGTAGCGGTATACAATGAGCAGTTCTTC
clone size: .; D gene: .; V gene: TRBV12-3/TRBV12-4; J gene: TRBJ2-3; CDR3 protein: CASSSAGPLSPDTQYF; CDR3 DNA: TGTGCCAGCAGTTCTGCCGGGCCTTTGAGCCCAGATACGCAGTATTTT
clone size: .; D gene: .; V gene: TRBV10-3; J gene: TRBJ2-2; CDR3 protein: CAIDRGHPNTGELFF; CDR3 DNA: TGTGCCATCGACCGAGGGCACCCGAACACCGGGGAGCTGTTTTTT
clone size: .; D gene: TRBD1; V gene: TRBV27; J gene: TRBJ2-3; CDR3 protein: CASSSRGREADTQYF; CDR3 DNA: TGTGCCAGCAGTTCCAGGGGGCGCGAAGCAGATACGCAGTATTTT
clone size: many; D gene: TRBD1; V gene: TRBV12-3/TRBV12-4; J gene: TRBJ1-2; CDR3 protein: CASGDRGLNYGYTF; CDR3 DNA: TGTGCCAGCGGGGACAGGGGGCTAAACTATGGCTACACCTTC
clone size: .; D gene: .; V gene: TRBV7-2; J gene: TRBJ2-1; CDR3 protein: CASTSRDNSYNEQFF; CDR3 DNA: TGTGCCAGCACCTCCAGGGACAACTCCTACAATGAGCAGTTCTTC
clone size: few; D gene: .; V gene: TRBV27; J gene: TRBJ1-1; CDR3 protein: CASSFGLSSGLAFF; CDR3 DNA: TGTGCCAGCAGTTTCGGTCTCTCTTCAGGGCTAGCTTTCTTT
clone size: .; D gene: .; V gene: TRBV12-3/TRBV12-4; J gene: TRBJ2-1; CDR3 protein: CASILGGPIHEQFF; CDR3 DNA: .
clone size: .; D gene: .; V gene: TRBV20-1; J gene: TRBJ1-2; CDR3 protein: CSARDTGTTNYGYTF; CDR3 DNA: TGCAGTGCTAGAGATACAGGGACTACTAACTATGGCTACACCTTC
clone size: .; D gene: .; V gene: TRBV6-6; J gene: TRBJ2-3; CDR3 protein: CASSYSDRITDTQYF; CDR3 DNA: TGTGCCAGCAGTTATTCGGACAGAATTACAGATACGCAGTATTTT
clone size: .; D gene: TRBD2; V gene: TRBV5-1; J gene: TRBJ2-1; CDR3 protein: CASRLAGGPEEFF; CDR3 DNA: TGCGCCAGCCGACTAGCGGGGGGCCCCGAGGAGTTCTTC
clone size: many; D gene: TRBD2; V gene: TRBV7-2; J gene: TRBJ2-3; CDR3 protein: CASSYFGGRDTQYF; CDR3 DNA: TGTGCCAGCAGCTACTTCGGGGGGAGGGATACGCAGTATTTT
clone size: .; D gene: TRBD1; V gene: TRBV4-1; J gene: TRBJ2-3; CDR3 protein: CASSLRTGKTDTQYF; CDR3 DNA: TGCGCCAGCAGCCTAAGGACAGGGAAGACAGATACGCAGTATTTT
clone size: many; D gene: TRBD2; V gene: TRBV7-2; J gene: TRBJ2-5; CDR3 protein: CASSSAGGNLETQYF; CDR3 DNA: TGTGCCAGCAGCTCTGCGGGGGGGAATTTGGAGACCCAGTACTTC
clone size: .; D gene: TRBD1; V gene: TRBV6-2/TRBV6-3; J gene: TRBJ1-1; CDR3 protein: CASSYSRDSTEAFF; CDR3 DNA: TGTGCCAGCAGTTACTCCCGGGACAGCACTGAAGCTTTCTTT
clone size: few; D gene: .; V gene: TRBV4-3; J gene: TRBJ1-4; CDR3 protein: CASSPELSGTNEKLFF; CDR3 DNA: TGCGCCAGCAGCCCCGAGCTATCAGGGACTAATGAAAAACTGTTTTTT
clone size: .; D gene: .; V gene: TRBV24-1; J gene: TRBJ1-2; CDR3 protein: CATSDARAGGYTF; CDR3 DNA: TGTGCCACCAGTGACGCCAGGGCGGGTGGCTACACCTTC
clone size: .; D gene: TRBD1; V gene: TRBV27; J gene: TRBJ1-1; CDR3 protein: CASSLSGTGARNTEAFF; CDR3 DNA: TGTGCCAGCAGTTTATCCGGGACAGGGGCACGGAACACTGAAGCTTTCTTT
clone size: .; D gene: .; V gene: TRBV28; J gene: TRBJ2-2; CDR3 protein: CASNSPSDVTRELFF; CDR3 DNA: TGTGCCAGCAACTCACCTAGCGACGTTACGAGGGAGCTGTTTTTT
clone size: few; D gene: .; V gene: TRBV7-9; J gene: TRBJ2-1; CDR3 protein: CASSMLEPHADEQFF; CDR3 DNA: TGTGCCAGCAGCATGCTAGAACCCCACGCGGATGAGCAGTTCTTC
clone size: .; D gene: TRBD2; V gene: TRBV6-6; J gene: TRBJ2-3; CDR3 protein: CASSYGLAFPDTQYF; CDR3 DNA: TGTGCCAGCAGTTACGGACTAGCATTCCCCGATACGCAGTATTTT
clone size: many; D gene: .; V gene: TRBV9; J gene: TRBJ2-1; CDR3 protein: CASSVATSSHPEQFF; CDR3 DNA: TGTGCCAGCAGCGTAGCGACCTCCTCCCACCCTGAGCAGTTCTTC
clone size: many; D gene: TRBD2; V gene: TRBV7-2; J gene: TRBJ2-3; CDR3 protein: CASALPGGRADTQYF; CDR3 DNA: TGTGCCAGTGCTCTTCCGGGGGGGAGAGCAGATACGCAGTATTTT
clone size: .; D gene: .; V gene: TRBV11-2; J gene: TRBJ2-5; CDR3 protein: CASSFPGYGETQYF; CDR3 DNA: TGTGCCAGCAGCTTCCCGGGGTACGGAGAGACCCAGTACTTC
clone size: few; D gene: .; V gene: TRBV6-2/TRBV6-3; J gene: TRBJ1-5; CDR3 protein: CASRTGGALGEPQHF; CDR3 DNA: TGTGCCAGCAGGACCGGAGGGGCGCTGGGGGAGCCCCAGCATTTT
clone size: few; D gene: .; V gene: TRBV7-2; J gene: TRBJ1-4; CDR3 protein: CASSLNRATNEKLFF; CDR3 DNA: TGTGCCAGCAGCTTGAACAGGGCAACTAATGAAAAACTGTTTTTT
clone size: .; D gene: TRBD1; V gene: TRBV19; J gene: TRBJ1-1; CDR3 protein: CASSILNRGLNTEAFF; CDR3 DNA: TGTGCCAGTAGTATTTTAAACAGGGGACTGAACACTGAAGCTTTCTTT
clone size: .; D gene: .; V gene: TRBV12-3/TRBV12-4; J gene: TRBJ2-2; CDR3 protein: CASTWTGNTGELFF; CDR3 DNA: TGTGCCAGCACCTGGACGGGAAACACCGGGGAGCTGTTTTTT
clone size: .; D gene: TRBD1; V gene: TRBV10-3; J gene: TRBJ2-5; CDR3 protein: CATRKSGQGQETQYF; CDR3 DNA: TGTGCCACCCGAAAGTCAGGACAGGGCCAAGAGACCCAGTACTTC
clone size: .; D gene: TRBD2; V gene: TRBV9; J gene: TRBJ2-2; CDR3 protein: CASSVAQAGGRTGELFF; CDR3 DNA: TGTGCCAGCAGCGTAGCTCAAGCGGGGGGTCGCACCGGGGAGCTGTTTTTT
clone size: few; D gene: .; V gene: TRBV7-8; J gene: TRBJ2-1; CDR3 protein: CASSTRGQDYYNEQFF; CDR3 DNA: TGTGCCAGCAGCACCCGGGGCCAGGACTATTACAATGAGCAGTTCTTC
clone size: few; D gene: TRBD1; V gene: TRBV6-1; J gene: TRBJ2-7; CDR3 protein: CASSTNTGTGHEQYF; CDR3 DNA: TGTGCCAGCAGTACAAATACCGGGACAGGGCACGAGCAGTACTTC
clone size: .; D gene: .; V gene: TRBV29-1; J gene: TRBJ2-2; CDR3 protein: CSVEGEGRGYTGELFF; CDR3 DNA: TGCAGCGTTGAAGGGGAGGGCAGGGGATACACCGGGGAGCTGTTTTTT
clone size: .; D gene: .; V gene: TRBV12-5; J gene: TRBJ1-2; CDR3 protein: CASGFQGLRYGYTF; CDR3 DNA: TGTGCTAGTGGTTTTCAGGGGCTTAGGTATGGCTACACCTTC
clone size: .; D gene: .; V gene: TRBV12-5; J gene: TRBJ1-1; CDR3 protein: CASGLTEMNTEAFF; CDR3 DNA: TGTGCTAGTGGTTTGACAGAAATGAACACTGAAGCTTTCTTT
clone size: many; D gene: TRBD2; V gene: TRBV7-2; J gene: TRBJ2-3; CDR3 protein: CASSRTSGGADTQYF; CDR3 DNA: TGTGCCAGCAGTCGGACTAGCGGGGGGGCAGATACGCAGTATTTT
clone size: many; D gene: .; V gene: TRBV15; J gene: TRBJ1-1; CDR3 protein: CATSINTGNTEAFF; CDR3 DNA: TGTGCCACCAGCATCAATACGGGGAACACTGAAGCTTTCTTT
clone size: .; D gene: .; V gene: TRBV27; J gene: TRBJ2-1; CDR3 protein: CASRDHANEQFF; CDR3 DNA: TGTGCCAGCAGAGACCACGCCAATGAGCAGTTCTTC
clone size: few; D gene: .; V gene: TRBV25-1; J gene: TRBJ2-5; CDR3 protein: CASSVHDVTQYF; CDR3 DNA: TGTGCCAGCAGTGTGCATGATGTGACCCAGTACTTC
clone size: .; D gene: TRBD1; V gene: TRBV19; J gene: TRBJ2-2; CDR3 protein: CASSINRGPSGELFF; CDR3 DNA: TGTGCCAGTAGTATTAACAGGGGGCCGAGCGGGGAGCTGTTTTTT